This T cell receptor (beta chain) is drawn from a study of beta chain features in type 1 diabetes. The CDR3 is 15 residues long. All of the isolated RNA was reverse transcribed, so expressed TCRB transcripts were sequenced. Sequencing was performed with immunoSEQ multiplex PCR; in TCRdb, only in-frame clones are kept and a portion is missing. The sample lists about 470,000 clones, approximately 31% seen once, with around 0.065% in the top ten. This receptor was obtained from a young man in good health. The sequencing input was naive CD4+ T cells from blood. The V and J genes are TRBV21-1 and TRBJ1-1; TRBD1, the table's D call, lacks a check against the DNA. TRBV21-1 is assigned pseudogene status. CDR3 DNA: TGTGCCAGCAACAGGACAGGGTACCGAAACACTGAAGCTTTCTTT. This gives the protein CASNRTGYRNTEAFF.